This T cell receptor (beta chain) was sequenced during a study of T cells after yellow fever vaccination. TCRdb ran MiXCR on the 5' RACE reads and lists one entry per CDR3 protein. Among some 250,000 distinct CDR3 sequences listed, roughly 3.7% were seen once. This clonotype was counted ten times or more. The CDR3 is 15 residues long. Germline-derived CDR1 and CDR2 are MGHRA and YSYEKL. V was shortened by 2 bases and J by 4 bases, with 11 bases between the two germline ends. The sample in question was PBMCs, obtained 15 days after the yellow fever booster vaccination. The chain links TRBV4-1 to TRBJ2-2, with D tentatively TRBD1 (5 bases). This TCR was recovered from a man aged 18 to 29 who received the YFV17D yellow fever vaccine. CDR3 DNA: TGCGCCAGCAGCCAACGGCAGGGTGGCACCGGGGAGCTGTTTTTT. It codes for CASSQRQGGTGELFF.